This T cell receptor (beta chain) was captured by sequencing in a study of cytomegalovirus exposure and HLA in healthy donors. Study context: Out of 150 million to 200 million T cells, an earlier analysis found fewer than 140 million unique TCR beta sequences in total. Study-wide points: Later analysis identified several of the most significant clusters that appeared linked to common viral pathogens. CMV serostatus stood as the only immune exposure information on hand. In a later analysis, a missense DCLRE1C variant was linked to TCR beta V- and J-gene trimming.

Primers included in the PCR were 60 Vbeta and 13 Jbeta primers. Some clones are missing from TCRdb's copy, which holds only in-frame ones; the method was immunoSEQ multiplex PCR. The sample carries around 140,000 clones, approximately 80% recorded once. This clone was counted a single time. Its specificity is not known. V lost 5 bases and J lost 2, with 9 bases in between. Germline V gene lookup returns CDR1 SEHNR and CDR2 FQNEAQ (reference sequence). The CDR3 runs 13 residues. The rearrangement uses TRBV7-9 and TRBJ1-1, with D possibly matching TRBD1 (5 bases). This sequence was found in a woman aged 40 to 50 in good health and CMV-seropositive. Material for sequencing was PBMCs. The CDR3 bases are TGTGCCAGCAGCACCCAGGGAAACACTGAAGCTTTCTTT. Translated: CASSTQGNTEAFF.